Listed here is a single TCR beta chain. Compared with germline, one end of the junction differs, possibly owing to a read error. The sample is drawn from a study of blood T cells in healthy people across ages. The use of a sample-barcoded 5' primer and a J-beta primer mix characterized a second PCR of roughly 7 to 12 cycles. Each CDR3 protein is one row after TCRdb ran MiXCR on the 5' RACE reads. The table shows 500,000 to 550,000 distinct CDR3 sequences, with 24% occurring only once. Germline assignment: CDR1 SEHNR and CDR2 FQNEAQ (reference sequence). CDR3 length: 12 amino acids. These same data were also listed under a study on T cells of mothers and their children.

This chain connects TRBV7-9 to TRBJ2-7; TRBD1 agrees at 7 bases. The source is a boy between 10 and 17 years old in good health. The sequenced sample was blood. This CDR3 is CTSTTGYYEQYF. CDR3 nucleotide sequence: TGTACCAGCACGACAGGGTACTACGAGCAGTACTTC.